The 31 T cell receptor beta chains below were found in one sample sequenced in a study of blood T cell repertoires in COVID-19. The method was immunoSEQ multiplex PCR; TCRdb's version includes in-frame clones alone and lacks a portion of them. The table lists 150,000 to 200,000 clones, roughly 76% of them singletons. Sequencing was carried out using peripheral blood. The receptors derive from a woman of 80 years or more with COVID-19, enrolled during active disease.

The CDR3 here is CASSEGMAGGYTF. The CDR3 bases are TGTGCCAGCAGTGAAGGTATGGCAGGCGGCTACACCTTC. V is TRBV2 and J is TRBJ1-2; no clear D. The CDR3 length is 13 residues. The V gene lost 1 base and the J gene lost 8 bases, with 11 bases spanning the gap. The germline gives CDR1 SNHLY, CDR2 FYNNEI.

The CDR3 DNA follows: TGTGCCACCAGCAGAGATGTGGGGGGGGAATATGGCTACACCTTC. Amino acids: CATSRDVGGEYGYTF. The chain combines TRBV15 with TRBJ1-2; tentative D call: TRBD1 (5 bases). The germline V gene encodes CDR1 LNHNV and CDR2 YYDKDF (reference sequence). Trimming pared 0 bases from V and 5 bases from J, leaving 13 bases between. The CDR3 runs 15 residues.

The chain combines TRBV19 with TRBJ2-2; D possibly corresponds to TRBD1 (5 bases). With 11 bases removed from V and 1 base from J, the gap between germline ends came to 11 bases. The CDR3 totals 13 residues. Germline V gene lookup returns CDR1 LNHDA and CDR2 SQIVND (reference sequence). The CDR3 DNA reads TGTGCCTCGATGGGGCAGAACACCGGGGAGCTGTTTTTT. Translated: CASMGQNTGELFF. The variable domain in full, completed from reference TRBV19 and TRBJ2-2, reads DGGITQSPKYLFRKEGQNVTLSCEQNLNHDAMYWYRQDPGQGLRLIYYSQIVNDFQKGDIAEGYSVSREKKESFPLTVTSAQKNPTAFYLCASMGQNTGELFFGEGSRLTVL.

There are a few counts of this clone. One junction end does not reproduce the germline sequence, and a read error may be involved. The same CDR3 arises from other DNA sequences in this sample as well. This chain uses TRBV7-7 with TRBJ2-1; weak D call: TRBD2 (6 bases). The CDR3 loop spans 13 amino acids. Looked up from germline, CDR1 is SSHAT and CDR2 is FNYEAQ (reference sequence). In DNA, the CDR3 is TGTGCTAGCAGTCTCTCTAGCGCGAATGAGCAGTTCTTC. It specifies CASSLSSANEQFF.

This clone was seen only once. This sequence joins TRBV7-9 and TRBJ1-1, with 7 bases aligning to TRBD1. Germline-derived CDR1 and CDR2 are SEHNR and FQNEAQ (reference sequence). The V and J ends lost 1 base and 7 bases, in that order; junction bases with no gene match: 9. The CDR3 is made up of 15 amino acids. This CDR3 is CASSLVGGTADEAFF. The CDR3 region has the DNA TGTGCCAGCAGCTTAGTCGGCGGGACAGCCGATGAAGCTTTCTTT. The whole variable domain, remainder taken from reference TRBV7-9 and TRBJ1-1, is DTGVSQNPRHKITKRGQNVTFRCDPISEHNRLYWYRQTLGQGPEFLTYFQNEAQLEKSRLLSDRFSAERPKGSFSTLEIQRTEQGDSAMYLCASSLVGGTADEAFFGQGTRLTVV.

With respect to this clone: This may come from a read error, since a much larger clone is one base off. The identical CDR3 is also encoded by other nucleotide sequences in the sample. This chain's CDR3 is CASSPDRNYGYTF. CDR3 DNA: TGTGCCAGCAGCCCGGACAGGAACTATGGCTACACCTTC. The gene calls are TRBV9 and TRBJ1-2; 7 bases are shared with TRBD1. This CDR3 spans 13 amino acids. The germline V gene has CDR1 SGDLS and CDR2 YYNGEE. V lost 4 bases and J lost 2; bases outside the gene matches: 2.

The J gene is TRBJ1-4, the V gene TRBV6-1; maybe TRBD1 (6 bases). This CDR3 spans 16 amino acids. The germline gives CDR1 MNHNS, CDR2 SASEGT. Trimming took 1 base from V and 5 from J, leaving 14 bases between them. The DNA for the CDR3 is TGTGCCAGCAGTGAAGTGGGGGCGGCTGAAAATGAAAAACTGTTTTTT. This translates into CASSEVGAAENEKLFF.

The chain recombines TRBV19 with TRBJ2-7; 13 nucleotides agree with TRBD2. V shed 5 bases, J shed 3 bases, and the junction held 4 bases outside the gene matches. This CDR3 has 15 residues. Germline CDR1 reads LNHDA; CDR2 reads SQIVND (reference sequence). The CDR3 DNA follows: TGTGCCAGTAGTCCATGGACTAGCGGGAGCTACGAGCAGTACTTC. It translates to CASSPWTSGSYEQYF. The full variable domain, in which reference TRBV19 and TRBJ2-7 provide the parts outside the CDR3, is DGGITQSPKYLFRKEGQNVTLSCEQNLNHDAMYWYRQDPGQGLRLIYYSQIVNDFQKGDIAEGYSVSREKKESFPLTVTSAQKNPTAFYLCASSPWTSGSYEQYFGPGTRLTVT.

The genes are TRBV5-1 and TRBJ2-3, with 11 bases fitting TRBD2. V gave up 0 bases and J gave up 8 bases; unmatched junction bases: 8. Germline CDR1 SGHRS, CDR2 YFSETQ. The CDR3 spans 16 residues. The CDR3 loop is CASSLALAGGGGTQYF. The CDR3, as DNA: TGCGCCAGCAGCTTGGCCCTAGCGGGAGGTGGTGGTACGCAGTATTTT.

V is TRBV7-9 and J is TRBJ2-7; tentative D call: TRBD1 (6 bases). CDR3 length equals 13 residues. V was shortened by 5 bases and J by 2 bases, with 10 bases between the two germline ends. CDR1 SEHNR and CDR2 FQNEAQ come from the germline V gene (reference sequence). CDR3 amino acids: CASSVDSAYEQYF. In nucleotides, the CDR3 is TGTGCCAGCAGCGTGGACAGTGCCTACGAGCAGTACTTC.

The V and J genes are TRBV28 and TRBJ1-2, with 8 bases identical to TRBD1. Germline V gene sequence: CDR1 MDHEN, CDR2 SYDVKM. The CDR3 is 14 residues long. V lost 5 bases, J lost 5 bases, and 7 bases stayed unmatched. The CDR3 region is CASSNVGQVYGYTF. CDR3 nucleotide sequence: TGTGCCAGCAGTAACGTGGGACAGGTTTATGGCTACACCTTC.

The chain combines TRBV7-2 with TRBJ2-7; 7 bases fit TRBD1. Trimming at V came to 5 bases and at J to 0 bases, leaving 10 bases not matched to a gene. Germline CDR1 is SGHTA and CDR2 is FQGNSA. The CDR3 is 16 amino acids. The CDR3 DNA reads TGTGCCAGCAGCACGCAGACAGGGTCCTACTCCTACGAGCAGTACTTC. Its protein is CASSTQTGSYSYEQYF.

The chain has TRBV10-2 and TRBJ1-1; no clear D. Germline values: CDR1 WSHSY, CDR2 SAAADI. The ends were cut back, 2 bases at V and 4 bases at J, with 5 bases in the middle. The CDR3 is 12 amino acids. DNA of the CDR3: TGCGCCAGCAGTGAGAGAGGCACTGAAGCTTTCTTT. Translation: CASSERGTEAFF.

The CDR3 DNA reads as TGTGCCAGCAGCCAAAGCCCGGGACAGGGGGCAGATACGCAGTATTTT. It codes for CASSQSPGQGADTQYF. The J gene is TRBJ2-3, the V gene TRBV5-4, with 11 bases lining up with TRBD1. Germline loops: CDR1 SGHNT, CDR2 YYREEE (reference sequence). There are 16 residues in the CDR3. V dropped 4 bases and J dropped 4; count of bases not matched to a gene: 8.

The chain recombines TRBV6-5 with TRBJ1-1; possibly TRBD1 for D (6 bases). Germline V gives CDR1 MNHEY, CDR2 SVGAGI. The CDR3 spans 12 residues. V lost 5 bases to trimming and J lost 11 bases, with 15 bases between them. The CDR3 sequence is CASSPTGRDAFF. The CDR3 coding sequence is TGTGCCAGCAGTCCGACAGGTCGAGATGCTTTCTTT.

This chain joins TRBV5-1 and TRBJ2-7; possibly TRBD2 for D (7 bases). V shed 0 bases and J shed 0 bases, with 10 bases lying between them. Germline CDR1 and CDR2: SGHRS and YFSETQ. This CDR3 comprises 15 residues. In DNA, the CDR3 is TGCGCCAGCAGCTTGGCGGGGGGCCTCTCCTACGAGCAGTACTTC. This codes for CASSLAGGLSYEQYF.

The chain has TRBV9 and TRBJ2-1; TRBD2 aligns across 7 bases. J gave up 0 bases and V 3 bases, and 6 bases lay outside the gene matches. Per the germline V gene, CDR1 is SGDLS and CDR2 is YYNGEE. This CDR3 is built from 16 residues. The CDR3 region has the DNA TGTGCCAGCAGCGGTGGCGGGGGAAGCTCCTACAATGAGCAGTTCTTC. It yields the protein CASSGGGGSSYNEQFF.

The rearrangement links TRBV19 to TRBJ1-6; 7 nucleotides align to TRBD1. The CDR3 totals 14 residues. Germline V gene sequence: CDR1 LNHDA, CDR2 SQIVND (reference sequence). After removal of 3 bases from V and 7 bases from J, the junction contained 3 bases not matched to a gene. The DNA for the CDR3 is TGTGCCAGTAGTATCACAGGGGACAATTCACCCCTCCACTTT. Translating gives CASSITGDNSPLHF.

V is TRBV18 and J is TRBJ2-1, with unresolved D. This CDR3 region has 13 residues. Germline V gives CDR1 KGHSH, CDR2 LQKENI. Trimming removed 3 bases from V and 8 bases from J, with 11 bases in between. CDR3: CASSPSIDDEQFF. CDR3 DNA: TGTGCCAGCTCACCCTCGATAGATGATGAGCAGTTCTTC.

The chain recombines TRBV7-2 with TRBJ1-5; D is uncertain. The CDR3 is made up of 14 amino acids. Germline loops: CDR1 SGHTA, CDR2 FQGNSA. V lost 0 bases and J 6 bases, leaving 9 bases between the germline ends. The CDR3 DNA is TGTGCCAGCAGCTTAGCGATGGAGACTCAGCCCCAGCATTTT. It encodes CASSLAMETQPQHF.

The V call is TRBV2, the J call TRBJ2-3; TRBD2 is a possible D gene (6 bases). Germline V gene sequence: CDR1 SNHLY, CDR2 FYNNEI. Between the trimmed V and J ends, which lost 6 bases and 2 bases, there was a span of 15 bases. The CDR3 spans 15 residues. The CDR3 here is CASRLEGLSTDTQYF. CDR3 sequence (DNA): TGTGCCAGCAGGCTCGAGGGACTGTCCACAGATACGCAGTATTTT.

The V call is TRBV6-5, the J call TRBJ2-7; 9 bases line up with TRBD1. This CDR3 has 13 residues. V was clipped by 6 bases and J by 11 bases; unmatched bases: 11. Germline V gene data show CDR1 as MNHEY and CDR2 as SVGAGI. The CDR3 here is CASRGTGLNFEYF. The CDR3 coding sequence is TGTGCCAGCAGAGGGACAGGGCTCAACTTTGAGTACTTC.

This clone turned up a few times. The CDR3 region is CATSDSRTGSDQPQHF. DNA for the CDR3: TGTGCCACCAGTGATTCCCGGACAGGGAGTGATCAGCCCCAGCATTTT. The chain is built from TRBV24-1 and TRBJ1-5; 8 bases fit TRBD1. CDR1 KGHDR and CDR2 SFDVKD come from the germline V gene. With 2 bases clipped from V and 5 bases from J, the junction kept 7 bases outside the gene matches. The CDR3 totals 16 residues.

The rearrangement links TRBV7-9 to TRBJ1-5; 11 nucleotides agree with TRBD1. With V trimmed by 1 base and J by 2 bases, 4 bases remained unmatched. The germline V gene encodes CDR1 SEHNR and CDR2 FQNEAQ (reference sequence). This CDR3 spans 17 amino acids. The CDR3 here is CASSLGGTGGRNQPQHF. CDR3 bases: TGTGCCAGCAGCTTAGGTGGGACAGGGGGGCGCAATCAGCCCCAGCATTTT.

This chain connects TRBV4-1 to TRBJ1-1; 7 bases are a match to TRBD1. Trimming removed 3 bases from V and 1 base from J; junction bases left unmatched: 5. Germline CDR1 and CDR2: MGHRA and YSYEKL. The CDR3 runs to 15 residues. CDR3: CASSQTRDRNTEAFF. Here the CDR3 DNA reads TGCGCCAGCAGCCAGACACGGGACAGGAACACTGAAGCTTTCTTT.

V usage is TRBV2 and J usage is TRBJ1-6; 8 nucleotides align to TRBD1. Trimming removed 4 bases from V and 2 bases from J; junction bases left unmatched: 1. The germline V gene has CDR1 SNHLY and CDR2 FYNNEI. This CDR3 region has 15 residues. This CDR3 is CASSVGQAYNSPLHF. The CDR3 nucleotides are TGTGCCAGCAGTGTGGGACAGGCCTATAATTCACCCCTCCACTTT.

The rearrangement joins TRBV15 to TRBJ1-1, with D perhaps TRBD1 (5 bases). This CDR3 is 14 amino acids long. Trimming removed 5 bases at V and 3 bases at J, with 13 bases between. The V gene's germline CDR1 is LNHNV and CDR2 YYDKDF (reference sequence). The CDR3 DNA reads TGTGCCACCAGCCGAGGGCGGGGGGACACTGAAGCTTTCTTT. Protein sequence: CATSRGRGDTEAFF.

The chain combines TRBV27 with TRBJ2-3; TRBD2 might be the D (6 bases). This CDR3 spans 15 amino acids. The germline gives CDR1 MNHEY, CDR2 SMNVEV (reference sequence). The V gene lost 4 bases and the J gene lost 7 bases, with 18 bases spanning the gap. CDR3 in DNA: TGTGCCAGCAGTTCCCAGGGACTTATCACTCATACGCAGTATTTT. Its translation: CASSSQGLITHTQYF.

V and J are TRBV5-6 and TRBJ2-3; 12 bases line up with TRBD2. The V gene end was trimmed by 2 bases and the J gene end by 3 bases; junction bases not matched to a gene: 4. Germline CDR1 SGHDT, CDR2 YYEEEE. The CDR3 is made up of 16 amino acids. The CDR3 protein is CASSFITSGRTDTQYF. CDR3 nucleotides: TGTGCCAGCAGCTTCATCACTAGCGGGAGGACAGATACGCAGTATTTT.

J is TRBJ1-5 and V is TRBV5-1; D unclear. V was trimmed by 3 bases and J by 5 bases, leaving 9 bases between them. From germline, CDR1 is SGHRS and CDR2 YFSETQ. There are 13 residues in the CDR3. The CDR3 is CASSSGADQPQHF. CDR3 nucleotides: TGCGCCAGCAGCTCAGGAGCGGATCAGCCCCAGCATTTT.

The chain has TRBV18 and TRBJ2-1, with a weak D call TRBD2 (6 bases). Germline V lookup: CDR1 KGHSH, CDR2 LQKENI. V lost 2 bases to trimming and J lost 2 bases, with 16 bases between them. The CDR3 contains 17 residues. The CDR3 coding sequence is TGTGCCAGCTCACCAAATACCGGGAGCCACCCCTACAATGAGCAGTTCTTC. Its protein product is CASSPNTGSHPYNEQFF.